The rows below give T cell receptor beta chains drawn from one sample of a study of T-cell memory formation after mild COVID-19. TCRdb recomputed calls from the 5' RACE reads with MiXCR, one row per CDR3 protein. The repertoire includes some 180,000 distinct CDR3 sequences, around 18% of them detected once, and 3.9% sits in the top ten. Sequencing used PBMCs or a T cell subset sorted from them (not recorded which). The receptor set was obtained from a man between 18 and 35 years old who had mild COVID-19 (a few samples of this study predate the infection). Cell type and time point are not known. Both conserved end residues are part of each CDR3. D genes are given only for firm matches. For some rows the clone size is stated as once, few or many, or as a class when expanded; others skip it.

cdr3_nt	cdr3_aa	cdr3_length	j_call	v_call	clone_size	d_call
TGCGCCAGCAGCTTGGTTCCCTACACAGATACGCAGTATTTT	CASSLVPYTDTQYF	14	TRBJ2-3	TRBV5-1	many	NA
TGTGCCAGCAGGCTGACAGGGAGTTTTAGGAATGAGCAGTTCTTC	CASRLTGSFRNEQFF	15	TRBJ2-1	TRBV7-2	few	TRBD1
TGTGCCAGCAGCCCCCAGGGGGGGAGAAACATTCAGTACTTC	CASSPQGGRNIQYF	14	TRBJ2-4	TRBV7-2	NA	NA
TGCGCCAGCAGCTTTCTAGCGGGGGGGATTAATGAGCAGTTCTTC	CASSFLAGGINEQFF	15	TRBJ2-1	TRBV5-1	NA	TRBD2
TGTGCCAGCAGTTACGATTCCTGGTACAATGAGCAGTTCTTC	CASSYDSWYNEQFF	14	TRBJ2-1	TRBV6-6	once	NA
TGCGCCAGCAGCTCCGGACTAGCGGGGGTGGGCACAGATACGCAGTATTTT	CASSSGLAGVGTDTQYF	17	TRBJ2-3	TRBV5-1	NA	TRBD2
TGTGCCAGCAGTTACTCCCCAGGGAAAGACTATGGCTACACCTTC	CASSYSPGKDYGYTF	15	TRBJ1-2	TRBV6-5	NA	NA
TGCGCCAGCAGCTTACAGGGGCGCCAGGAGGAAGAGCAGTTCTTC	CASSLQGRQEEEQFF	15	TRBJ2-1	TRBV5-1	NA	TRBD1
TGTGCCAGCAGCGCGGGCGTGACCACAGATACGCAGTATTTT	CASSAGVTTDTQYF	14	TRBJ2-3	TRBV2	NA	NA
TGTGCCAGCAGTGAAGCGCACGATCAGCCCCAGCATTTT	CASSEAHDQPQHF	13	TRBJ1-5	TRBV6-1	NA	NA
TGCAGCGTTGCCAGCCCGAGCACTGAAGCTTTCTTT	CSVASPSTEAFF	12	TRBJ1-1	TRBV29-1	few	NA
TGCGCCAGCAGCTTGTCGACGAGCCGCACAGATACGCAGTATTTT	CASSLSTSRTDTQYF	15	TRBJ2-3	TRBV5-1	NA	NA
TGTGCCAGCAGCACAGGAGTGGCTCGGTTCTTC	CASSTGVARFF	11	TRBJ2-1	TRBV7-2	few	NA